This TCR beta chain was sequenced for a study of T-cell reconstitution after alpha-beta-depleted transplantation in children. TCRbeta library construction was performed incorporating unique molecular identifiers. MiXCR, applied by TCRdb to the PCR reads, yields one record per CDR3 protein. The sample consists of about 510,000 distinct CDR3 sequences, roughly 11% of them appearing once. This CDR3 is 16 amino acids long. V lost 7 bases and J lost 3, with 19 bases in between. This specimen consisted of PBMCs, mostly from graft donor cells, obtained 180 days after TCRalphabeta/CD19-depleted stem cell transplant. The source of this sequence is a female patient between 2 and 15 years old who had a stem cell transplant for aplastic anemia, so the T cells may come from the graft donor. The chain uses TRBV12-3 or TRBV12-4 and TRBJ1-5; D gene unclear. The CDR3 nucleotides are TGTGCCAGCACCATCTTCCCTTCCCGGAACAATCAGCCCCAGCATTTT. Amino acids: CASTIFPSRNNQPQHF.